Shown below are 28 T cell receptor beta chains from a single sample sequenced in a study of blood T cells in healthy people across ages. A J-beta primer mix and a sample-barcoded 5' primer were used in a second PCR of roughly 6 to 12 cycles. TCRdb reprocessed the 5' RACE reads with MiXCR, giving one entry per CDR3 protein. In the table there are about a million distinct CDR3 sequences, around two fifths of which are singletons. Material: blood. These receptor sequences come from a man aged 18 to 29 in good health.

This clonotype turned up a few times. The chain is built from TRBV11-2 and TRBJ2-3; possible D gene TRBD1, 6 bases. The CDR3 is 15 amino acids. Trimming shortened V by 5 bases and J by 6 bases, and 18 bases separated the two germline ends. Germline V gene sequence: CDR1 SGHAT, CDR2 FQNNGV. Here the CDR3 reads CASSRQGQFRDTQYF. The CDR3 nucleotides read TGTGCCAGCAGCCGTCAGGGACAATTTAGGGATACGCAGTATTTT.

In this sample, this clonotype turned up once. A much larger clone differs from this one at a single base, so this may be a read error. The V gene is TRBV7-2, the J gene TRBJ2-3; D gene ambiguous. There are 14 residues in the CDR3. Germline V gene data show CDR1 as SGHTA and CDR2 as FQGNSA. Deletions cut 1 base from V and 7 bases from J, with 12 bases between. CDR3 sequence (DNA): TGTGCCAGCAGCTTAGGGGCAGAGTCAAATACGCAGTATTTT. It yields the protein CASSLGAESNTQYF.

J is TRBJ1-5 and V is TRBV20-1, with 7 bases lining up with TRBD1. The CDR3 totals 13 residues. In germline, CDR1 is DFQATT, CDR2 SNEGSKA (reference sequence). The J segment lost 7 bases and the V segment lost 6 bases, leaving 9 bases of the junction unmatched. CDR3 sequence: CSAVPTGRQPQHF. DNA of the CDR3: TGCAGTGCCGTACCGACAGGGCGGCAGCCCCAGCATTTT.

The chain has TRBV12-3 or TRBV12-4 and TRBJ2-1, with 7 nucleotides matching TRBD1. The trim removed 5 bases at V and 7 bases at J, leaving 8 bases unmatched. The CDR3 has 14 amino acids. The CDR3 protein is CASSTRQGGNEQFF. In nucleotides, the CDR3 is TGTGCCAGCAGTACCCGACAGGGTGGGAATGAGCAGTTCTTC.

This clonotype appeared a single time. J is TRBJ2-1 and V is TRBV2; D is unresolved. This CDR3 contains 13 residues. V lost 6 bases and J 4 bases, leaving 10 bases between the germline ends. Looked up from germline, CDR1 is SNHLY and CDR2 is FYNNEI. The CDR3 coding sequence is TGTGCCAGCAGGGACGGCACATACAATGAGCAGTTCTTC. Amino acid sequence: CASRDGTYNEQFF. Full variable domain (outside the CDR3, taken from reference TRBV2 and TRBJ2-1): EPEVTQTPSHQVTQMGQEVILRCVPISNHLYFYWYRQILGQKVEFLVSFYNNEISEKSEIFDDQFSVERPDGSNFTLKIRSTKLEDSAMYFCASRDGTYNEQFFGPGTRLTVL.

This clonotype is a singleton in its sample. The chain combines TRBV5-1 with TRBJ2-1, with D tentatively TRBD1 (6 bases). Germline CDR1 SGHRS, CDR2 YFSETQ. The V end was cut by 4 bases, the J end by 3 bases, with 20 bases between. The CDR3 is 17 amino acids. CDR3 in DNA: TGCGCCAGCAGCGTAAGGACATGGACAGAGAACTACAATGAGCAGTTCTTC. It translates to CASSVRTWTENYNEQFF.

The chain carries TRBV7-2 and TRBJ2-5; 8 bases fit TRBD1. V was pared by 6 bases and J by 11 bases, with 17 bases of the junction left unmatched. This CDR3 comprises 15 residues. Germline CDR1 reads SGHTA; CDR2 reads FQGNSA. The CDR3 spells CASRPDRAVYNEQYF. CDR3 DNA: TGTGCCAGCAGACCGGACAGGGCGGTCTACAATGAGCAGTACTTC.

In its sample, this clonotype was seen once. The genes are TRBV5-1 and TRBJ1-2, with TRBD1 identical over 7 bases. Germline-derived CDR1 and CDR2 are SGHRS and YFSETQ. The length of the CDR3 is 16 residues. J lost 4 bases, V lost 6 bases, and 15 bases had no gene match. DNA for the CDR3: TGCGCCAGCACCTACCGTACAGGGGTTACACTCTATGGCTACACCTTC. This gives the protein CASTYRTGVTLYGYTF.

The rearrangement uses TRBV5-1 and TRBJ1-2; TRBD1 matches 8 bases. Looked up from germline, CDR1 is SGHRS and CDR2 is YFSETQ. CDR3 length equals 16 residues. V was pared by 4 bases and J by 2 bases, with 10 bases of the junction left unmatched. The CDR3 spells CASSLGSGQGNYGYTF. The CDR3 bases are TGCGCCAGCAGCCTCGGATCCGGACAGGGAAACTATGGCTACACCTTC.

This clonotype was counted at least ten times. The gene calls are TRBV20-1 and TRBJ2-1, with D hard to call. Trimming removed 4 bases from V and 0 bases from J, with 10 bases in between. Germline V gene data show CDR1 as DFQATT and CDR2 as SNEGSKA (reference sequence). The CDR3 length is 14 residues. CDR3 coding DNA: TGCAGTGCTACAAGCCAGAGCTCCTACAATGAGCAGTTCTTC. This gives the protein CSATSQSSYNEQFF.

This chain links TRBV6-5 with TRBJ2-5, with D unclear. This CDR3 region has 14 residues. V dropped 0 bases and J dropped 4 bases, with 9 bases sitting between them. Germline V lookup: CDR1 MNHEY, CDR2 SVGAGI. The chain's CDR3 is CASSYSPRLETQYF. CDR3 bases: TGTGCCAGCAGTTACTCGCCGAGGCTAGAGACCCAGTACTTC.

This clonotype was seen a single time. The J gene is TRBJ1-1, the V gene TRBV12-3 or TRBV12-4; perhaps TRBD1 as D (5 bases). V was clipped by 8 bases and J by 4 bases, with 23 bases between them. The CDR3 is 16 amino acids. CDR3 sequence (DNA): TGTGCCAGCTCGGCGGGGGATAGCGCGGAGATCACTGAAGCTTTCTTT. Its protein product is CASSAGDSAEITEAFF.

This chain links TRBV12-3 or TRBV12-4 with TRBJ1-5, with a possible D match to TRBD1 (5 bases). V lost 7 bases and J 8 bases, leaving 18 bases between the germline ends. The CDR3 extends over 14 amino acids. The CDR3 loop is CASTRTMRQEPQHF. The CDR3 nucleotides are TGTGCCAGCACCCGGACAATGCGGCAGGAGCCCCAGCATTTT.

The CDR3 DNA sequence: TGTGCCACCAGCATTGGGGGGAAGAGGGGCAATGAGCAGTTCTTC. It translates to CATSIGGKRGNEQFF. The chain uses TRBV15 and TRBJ2-1; a weak D match, TRBD2 (6 bases). Per the germline V gene, CDR1 is LNHNV and CDR2 is YYDKDF (reference sequence). The V end lost 4 bases, the J end lost 6 bases, and 16 bases lay between the germline ends. This CDR3 is built from 15 residues.

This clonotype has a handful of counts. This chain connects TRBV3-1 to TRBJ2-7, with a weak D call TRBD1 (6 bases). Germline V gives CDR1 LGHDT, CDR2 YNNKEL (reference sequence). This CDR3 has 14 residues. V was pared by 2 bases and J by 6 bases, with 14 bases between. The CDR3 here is CASSQTGILSEQYF. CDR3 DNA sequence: TGTGCCAGCAGCCAAACAGGGATTCTCAGCGAGCAGTACTTC.

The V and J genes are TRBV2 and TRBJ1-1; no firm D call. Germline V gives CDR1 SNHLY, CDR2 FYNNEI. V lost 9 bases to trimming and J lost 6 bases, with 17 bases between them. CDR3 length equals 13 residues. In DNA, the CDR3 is TGTGCCAGTTCACCGGCCCCCGGCGCTGAAGCTTTCTTT. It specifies CASSPAPGAEAFF.

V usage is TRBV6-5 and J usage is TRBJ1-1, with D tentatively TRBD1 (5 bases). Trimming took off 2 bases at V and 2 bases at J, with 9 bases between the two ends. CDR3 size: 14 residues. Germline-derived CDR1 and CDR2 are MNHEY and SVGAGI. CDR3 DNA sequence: TGTGCCAGCAGTTACATGACAGATAACACTGAAGCTTTCTTT. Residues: CASSYMTDNTEAFF.

CDR3 in amino acids: CATNPGGLQTSTDTQYF. Here the CDR3 DNA reads TGTGCCACGAACCCGGGGGGACTCCAGACTAGCACAGATACGCAGTATTTT. V is TRBV11-2 and J is TRBJ2-3, with 7 nucleotides matching TRBD2. J lost 0 bases, V lost 10 bases, and 16 bases had no gene match. The length of the CDR3 is 17 residues. The germline CDR1 and CDR2 sequences are SGHAT and FQNNGV.

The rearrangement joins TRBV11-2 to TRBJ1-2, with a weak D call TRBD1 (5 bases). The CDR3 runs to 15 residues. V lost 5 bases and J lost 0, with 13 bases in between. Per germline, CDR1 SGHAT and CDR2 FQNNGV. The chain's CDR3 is CASSEDSLPNYGYTF. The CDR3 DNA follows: TGTGCCAGCAGCGAAGACAGCCTCCCTAACTATGGCTACACCTTC.

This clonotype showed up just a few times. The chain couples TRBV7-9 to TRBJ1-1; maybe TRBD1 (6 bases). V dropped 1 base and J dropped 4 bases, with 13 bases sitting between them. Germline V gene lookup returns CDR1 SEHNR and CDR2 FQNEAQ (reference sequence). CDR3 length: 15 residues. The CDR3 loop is CASSLGGLGATEAFF. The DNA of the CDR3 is TGTGCCAGCAGCTTAGGGGGGCTCGGGGCCACTGAAGCTTTCTTT.

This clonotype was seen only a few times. For the CDR3, the DNA is TGTGCCAGCAGTTTGAACAGGGGAGAGGGCTACACCTTC. This encodes CASSLNRGEGYTF. The chain carries TRBV12-3 or TRBV12-4 and TRBJ1-2; TRBD1 matches 7 bases. This CDR3 contains 13 residues. J gave up 8 bases and V 3 bases, and 6 bases lay outside the gene matches.

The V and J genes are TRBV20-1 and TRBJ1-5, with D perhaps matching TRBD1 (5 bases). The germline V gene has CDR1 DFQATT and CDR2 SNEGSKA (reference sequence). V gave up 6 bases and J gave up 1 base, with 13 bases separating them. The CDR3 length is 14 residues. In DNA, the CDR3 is TGCAGTGCCCCGGTTGGGGGAAGCAATCAGCCCCAGCATTTT. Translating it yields CSAPVGGSNQPQHF.

The chain's CDR3 is CSAPRGNDGYTF. CDR3 sequence (DNA): TGCAGTGCTCCCCGGGGGAATGATGGCTACACCTTC. J is TRBJ1-2 and V is TRBV20-1; a weak D match, TRBD1 (5 bases). The CDR3 runs 12 residues. CDR1 DFQATT and CDR2 SNEGSKA come from the germline V gene (reference sequence). V lost 5 bases, J lost 6 bases, and 13 bases lay in between.

This CDR3 is CASSPTGQGAGELFF. CDR3 bases: TGTGCCAGCAGCCCTACCGGTCAGGGTGCCGGGGAGCTGTTTTTT. This sequence joins TRBV2 and TRBJ2-2; possible D gene TRBD1, 5 bases. Germline lookup yields CDR1 SNHLY and CDR2 FYNNEI. The V and J ends lost 6 bases and 6 bases respectively, with 17 bases between them. This CDR3 has 15 amino acids.

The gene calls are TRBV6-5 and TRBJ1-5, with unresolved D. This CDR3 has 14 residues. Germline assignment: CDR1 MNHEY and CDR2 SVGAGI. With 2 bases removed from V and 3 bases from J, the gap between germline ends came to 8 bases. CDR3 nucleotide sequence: TGTGCCAGCAGTTACACCGTCACCAATCAGCCCCAGCATTTT. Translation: CASSYTVTNQPQHF.

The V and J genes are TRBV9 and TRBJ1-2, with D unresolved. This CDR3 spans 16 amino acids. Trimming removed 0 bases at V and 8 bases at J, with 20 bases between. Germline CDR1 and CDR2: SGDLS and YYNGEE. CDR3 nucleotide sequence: TGTGCCAGCAGCGTAGCCCAGGAAGAATCCTATGGCGGCTACACCTTC. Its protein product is CASSVAQEESYGGYTF.

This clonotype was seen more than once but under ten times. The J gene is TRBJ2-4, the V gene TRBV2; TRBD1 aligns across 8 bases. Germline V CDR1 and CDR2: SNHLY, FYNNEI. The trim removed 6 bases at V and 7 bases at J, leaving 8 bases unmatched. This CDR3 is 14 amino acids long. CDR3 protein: CASRSQGVSNIQYF. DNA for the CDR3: TGTGCCAGCAGGTCACAGGGGGTCTCTAACATTCAGTACTTC.

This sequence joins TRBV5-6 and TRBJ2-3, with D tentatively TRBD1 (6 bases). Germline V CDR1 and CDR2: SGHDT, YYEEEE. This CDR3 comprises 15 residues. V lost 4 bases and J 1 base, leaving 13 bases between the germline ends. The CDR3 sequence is CASSQGILGTDTQYF. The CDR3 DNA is TGTGCCAGCAGCCAGGGGATCCTCGGCACAGATACGCAGTATTTT.